The present entry profiles one T cell receptor beta chain with its context. The source of the sample is a study of blood T cell dynamics during melanoma immunotherapy. Using immunoSEQ multiplex PCR, the repertoire was profiled, and TCRdb retains in-frame clones only, with some absent. The table has roughly 15,000 clones, about 83% seen once. Time point described: week 3, after first cycle of checkpoint inhibitor. The CDR3 has 17 residues. The germline V gene has CDR1 LNHDA and CDR2 SQIVND (reference sequence). J lost 0 bases, V lost 5 bases, and 10 bases had no gene match. The chain has TRBV19 and TRBJ2-1, with 7 bases matching TRBD2. Sequenced material: blood, taken from a patient treated with checkpoint blockade. This sequence was found in a human donor with melanoma. CDR3 DNA: TGTGCCAGTAGTCTTAGACTAGCAGCGAGCTCCTACAATGAGCAGTTCTTC. Residues: CASSLRLAASSYNEQFF.